What follows are 20 T cell receptor beta chains derived from one specimen sequenced in a study of cytomegalovirus exposure and HLA in healthy donors. Repertoires were generated with immunoSEQ multiplex PCR, while TCRdb's copy carries only in-frame clones and drops some. The table records about 240,000 clones, about 83% of them present only once. Sequencing was performed on PBMCs. Source of these receptors: a man younger than 35 in good health and CMV-seronegative.

This clone was detected once. The V and J genes are TRBV20-1 and TRBJ2-1, with a possible D match to TRBD2 (6 bases). CDR1 DFQATT and CDR2 SNEGSKA come from the germline V gene (reference sequence). The CDR3 is 10 residues long. Trimming removed 3 bases at V and 12 bases at J, with 9 bases between. CDR3 DNA: TGCAGTGCTAGGGGACTCTCGCAGTTCTTC. This sequence encodes CSARGLSQFF.

V is TRBV25-1 and J is TRBJ1-2; D is possibly TRBD1 (5 bases). Germline loops: CDR1 MGHDK, CDR2 SYGVNS. The CDR3 is made up of 13 amino acids. V shed 2 bases and J shed 8 bases, with 12 bases lying between them. CDR3 sequence reads: CASSEQGYNGYTF. DNA for the CDR3: TGTGCCAGCAGTGAACAGGGCTATAACGGCTACACCTTC.

This clone is a singleton in its sample. V usage is TRBV6-5 and J usage is TRBJ2-7, with 8 bases aligning to TRBD1. The junction had 6 bases not matched to a gene; V was cut back by 5 bases and J by 0 bases. The CDR3 contains 15 residues. CDR1 is MNHEY and CDR2 is SVGAGI in the germline V gene. CDR3 residues: CASSTGGFLSYEQYF. The DNA of the CDR3 is TGTGCCAGCAGTACAGGGGGGTTCCTCTCCTACGAGCAGTACTTC.

The chain is built from TRBV4-2 and TRBJ2-7; tentative D call: TRBD2 (6 bases). The CDR3 spans 18 residues. Looked up from germline, CDR1 is LGHNA and CDR2 is YNFKEQ. V lost 1 base and J lost 1, with 20 bases in between. The CDR3 DNA follows: TGTGCCAGCAGCCAAGGTACTCTACTCGGCCGGGAGTCCTACGAGCAGTACTTC. Amino acids: CASSQGTLLGRESYEQYF.

The chain carries TRBV5-8 and TRBJ2-7; 10 nucleotides match TRBD1. The germline gives CDR1 SGHTS, CDR2 YDEGEE. The trim removed 3 bases at V and 3 bases at J, leaving 3 bases unmatched. This CDR3 is 14 amino acids long. DNA for the CDR3: TGTGCCAGCAGCTGGAGGACAGGGGGCTACGAGCAGTACTTC. Protein sequence: CASSWRTGGYEQYF.

The chain recombines TRBV7-9 with TRBJ1-2; perhaps TRBD1 as D (5 bases). CDR3 length: 12 residues. The germline V gene encodes CDR1 SEHNR and CDR2 FQNEAQ (reference sequence). The V end lost 7 bases, the J end lost 4 bases, and 10 bases lay between the germline ends. In DNA, the CDR3 is TGTGCCAGCAAATCAGGGTTCTATGGCTACACCTTC. Its protein product is CASKSGFYGYTF.

The genes are TRBV18 and TRBJ2-5, with D perhaps matching TRBD1 (6 bases). Germline CDR1 is KGHSH and CDR2 is LQKENI. Trimming removed 4 bases from V and 4 bases from J, with 16 bases in between. The CDR3 consists of 15 residues. Here the CDR3 reads CASSRNTGSRETQYF. The CDR3 DNA sequence: TGTGCCAGCTCACGAAACACAGGGTCTCGAGAGACCCAGTACTTC.

The rearrangement links TRBV6-6 to TRBJ1-5; 9 nucleotides align to TRBD1. V shed 5 bases and J 5 bases; nucleotides not matched to a gene: 7. From germline, CDR1 is MNHNY and CDR2 SVGAGI (reference sequence). This CDR3 has 15 amino acids. The DNA of the CDR3 is TGTGCCAGCAGTCCCGGGACAGGGAGGGATCAGCCCCAGCATTTT. Amino acids: CASSPGTGRDQPQHF.

This clone was recorded only once. The rearrangement joins TRBV9 to TRBJ2-7; D ambiguous. Deletions cut 4 bases from V and 6 bases from J, with 14 bases between. Germline V lookup: CDR1 SGDLS, CDR2 YYNGEE. CDR3 length: 13 amino acids. DNA for the CDR3: TGTGCCAGCAGCACCTCCTCTAGAGGCGAGCAGTACTTC. Residues: CASSTSSRGEQYF.

The chain carries TRBV6-5 and TRBJ2-1; 11 bases line up with TRBD2. The junction had 0 bases not matched to a gene; V was cut back by 2 bases and J by 3 bases. Looked up from germline, CDR1 is MNHEY and CDR2 is SVGAGI. The CDR3 spans 15 residues. The CDR3 loop reads CASSYGTSGYNEQFF. Written as DNA, the CDR3 is TGTGCCAGCAGTTACGGGACTAGCGGCTACAATGAGCAGTTCTTC.

This clone occurred once. The chain carries TRBV15 and TRBJ2-2, with 8 bases matching TRBD1. Germline CDR1 is LNHNV and CDR2 is YYDKDF (reference sequence). This CDR3 has 16 amino acids. The trim removed 2 bases at V and 9 bases at J, leaving 11 bases unmatched. The CDR3 loop is CATSRTGQVHSRELFF. CDR3 nucleotides: TGTGCCACCAGCAGAACGGGACAGGTTCATTCTAGGGAGCTGTTTTTT.

The chain couples TRBV4-2 to TRBJ2-1; 9 bases are a match to TRBD2. With 0 bases clipped from V and 7 bases from J, the junction kept 7 bases outside the gene matches. CDR1 LGHNA and CDR2 YNFKEQ come from the germline V gene. The CDR3 runs 16 residues. CDR3 nucleotide sequence: TGTGCCAGCAGCCAAGATAGCGCGGGAGGGCCGAATGAGCAGTTCTTC. This encodes CASSQDSAGGPNEQFF.

This clone was detected only once. The rearrangement uses TRBV9 and TRBJ2-3, with TRBD2 as a possible D gene (6 bases). Germline values: CDR1 SGDLS, CDR2 YYNGEE. This CDR3 contains 15 residues. The V end lost 4 bases, the J end lost 6 bases, and 18 bases lay between the germline ends. CDR3 in DNA: TGTGCCAGCAGCTGGCGGGGCGAGGATTCCGATACGCAGTATTTT. Protein: CASSWRGEDSDTQYF.

A single count supports this clone. The rearrangement uses TRBV27 and TRBJ2-7; TRBD1 matches 9 bases. Germline CDR1 reads MNHEY; CDR2 reads SMNVEV (reference sequence). Germline trimming cut 3 bases from V and 3 bases from J; bases unmatched to any gene: 3. The length of the CDR3 is 14 residues. CDR3 bases: TGTGCCAGCAGTTTGGGACAGGGTGGCTACGAGCAGTACTTC. It specifies CASSLGQGGYEQYF.

The chain joins TRBV28 to TRBJ1-2; the D gene is possibly TRBD1 (5 bases). This CDR3 region has 15 residues. The V and J ends lost 5 bases and 3 bases respectively, with 16 bases between them. In germline, CDR1 is MDHEN, CDR2 SYDVKM. The CDR3 region has the DNA TGTGCCAGCAGTGTCGGGGGATCGGCGTACTATGGCTACACCTTC. Translating gives CASSVGGSAYYGYTF.

The rearrangement joins TRBV6-5 to TRBJ2-5, with 7 bases that match TRBD2. Looked up from germline, CDR1 is MNHEY and CDR2 is SVGAGI. V trimming: 1 base; J trimming: 4 bases; junction bases outside the gene matches: 3. The CDR3 has 14 residues. CDR3 DNA sequence: TGTGCCAGCAGTTACTGGGAGGGAGGAGAGACCCAGTACTTC. Amino acid sequence: CASSYWEGGETQYF.

This rearrangement joins TRBV9 to TRBJ1-1; weak D call: TRBD1 (5 bases). Trimming cost V 4 bases and J 11 bases, with 18 bases left between them. This CDR3 has 13 amino acids. Germline V gene lookup returns CDR1 SGDLS and CDR2 YYNGEE. In nucleotides, the CDR3 is TGTGCCAGCAGCTCTCCGGGCAGGGATCGGGCTTTCTTT. This codes for CASSSPGRDRAFF.

V usage is TRBV7-2 and J usage is TRBJ1-6, with a weak D call TRBD1 (6 bases). Between the trimmed V and J ends, which lost 3 bases and 6 bases, there was a span of 9 bases. Germline assignment: CDR1 SGHTA and CDR2 FQGNSA. The CDR3 runs 14 residues. The CDR3 sequence is CASSFQGSNSPLHF. Written as DNA, the CDR3 is TGTGCCAGCAGCTTTCAGGGGTCTAATTCACCCCTCCACTTT. Supplemented by reference TRBV7-2 and TRBJ1-6, the full variable domain reads GAGVSQSPSNKVTEKGKDVELRCDPISGHTALYWYRQSLGQGLEFLIYFQGNSAPDKSGLPSDRFSAERTGGSVSTLTIQRTQQEDSAVYLCASSFQGSNSPLHFGNGTRLTVT.

The CDR3 DNA sequence: TGTGCCAGCAGTTTAACTAGCGGGGGAACCTACGAGCAGTACTTC. Translation gives CASSLTSGGTYEQYF. This chain joins TRBV27 and TRBJ2-7; the match to TRBD2 covers 11 bases. CDR3 length: 15 residues. Trimming removed 2 bases from V and 2 bases from J; junction bases left unmatched: 2. Looked up from germline, CDR1 is MNHEY and CDR2 is SMNVEV (reference sequence).

This clone was detected only once. The chain is built from TRBV16 and TRBJ1-1; no reliable D call. The V and J ends lost 4 bases and 1 base respectively, with 13 bases between them. The CDR3 runs to 15 residues. CDR1 is KGHSY and CDR2 is FQNENV in the germline V gene. The CDR3 DNA reads as TGTGCCAGCAGCCCCGCGGGTCCGGAGAACACTGAAGCTTTCTTT. Translation: CASSPAGPENTEAFF.